This TCR beta chain was recorded in a study of blood T cell repertoires in COVID-19. Clones were read by immunoSEQ multiplex PCR, and TCRdb kept only the in-frame ones, dropping some. The sample contains about 78,000 clones, 90% of which appear only once. This clone is a singleton in its sample. Germline-derived CDR1 and CDR2 are MGHDK and SYGVNS. The length of the CDR3 is 12 residues. Trimming stripped 8 bases from V and 5 bases from J, with 12 bases between. The V and J genes are TRBV25-1 and TRBJ1-2; a weak D match, TRBD1 (5 bases). This sequence originates from a woman in her forties or fifties in a cohort sampled during active COVID-19. Material: peripheral blood. In nucleotides, the CDR3 is TGTGCCAGCCACGTCAAGGGGTATGGCTACACCTTC. Amino acids: CASHVKGYGYTF.